The 30 T cell receptor beta chains given below trace back to one sample, sequenced in a study of T cells in localized non-small cell lung cancer. The data were produced by immunoSEQ multiplex PCR, yet TCRdb's version contains in-frame clones alone and is incomplete. This table holds 30,000 to 45,000 clones, around 90% found once. This specimen consisted of peripheral blood, obtained before any cancer treatment. Receptors were obtained from a female donor of 60 years or more with stage I lung adenocarcinoma.

The chain combines TRBV5-1 with TRBJ2-7, with D unclear. Trimming pared 0 bases from V and 1 base from J, leaving 8 bases between. CDR1 SGHRS and CDR2 YFSETQ come from the germline V gene. CDR3 length: 14 residues. The CDR3 nucleotides are TGCGCCAGCAGCTTGGATCCCAGGTCCTACGAGCAGTACGTC. Translation gives CASSLDPRSYEQYV.

This chain joins TRBV7-8 and TRBJ2-6; 7 bases align to TRBD1. The CDR3 covers 17 residues. Germline V lookup: CDR1 SGHVS, CDR2 FQNEAQ. V lost 5 bases to trimming and J lost 2 bases; unmatched junction nucleotides: 9. The CDR3 DNA is TGTGCCAGCAGCCCGGACAGGTGGGGTCCTGGGGCCAACGTCCTGACTTTC. Residues: CASSPDRWGPGANVLTF.

This rearrangement joins TRBV5-6 to TRBJ1-6; no clear D. The CDR3 has 14 amino acids. Germline CDR1 is SGHDT and CDR2 is YYEEEE. V was cut by 4 bases and J by 7 bases, with 12 bases left in between. CDR3 sequence: CASSQGFDNSPLHF. In DNA, the CDR3 is TGTGCCAGCAGCCAAGGGTTTGACAATTCACCCCTCCACTTT.

This clone was detected once. The V gene is TRBV19, the J gene TRBJ2-6, with 10 bases fitting TRBD1. Germline CDR1 is LNHDA and CDR2 is SQIVND (reference sequence). The V segment lost 2 bases and the J segment 4 bases; nucleotides outside the gene matches: 14. This CDR3 contains 20 residues. The CDR3 nucleotides are TGTGCCAGTAGTATACCTAGGGGGGACAGGGGTGGCTCCGGGGCCAACGTCCTGACTTTC. Encoded protein: CASSIPRGDRGGSGANVLTF. Drawing the rest from reference TRBV19 and TRBJ2-6, the complete variable domain is DGGITQSPKYLFRKEGQNVTLSCEQNLNHDAMYWYRQDPGQGLRLIYYSQIVNDFQKGDIAEGYSVSREKKESFPLTVTSAQKNPTAFYLCASSIPRGDRGGSGANVLTFGAGSRLTVL.

V gene TRBV10-3 combines with J gene TRBJ1-5; 7 nucleotides line up with TRBD1. The germline gives CDR1 ENHRY, CDR2 SYGVKD. The CDR3 runs 15 residues. With 0 bases clipped from V and 7 bases from J, the junction kept 6 bases outside the gene matches. In DNA form, the CDR3 reads TGTGCCATCAGTGAGTCGACAGGGTCTCTACAGCCCCAGCATTTT. Translation gives CAISESTGSLQPQHF.

The CDR3 nucleotides are TGTGCCAGCAGTTCTGGACTAGCGGGGTTAGAGACCCAGTACTTC. Encoded protein: CASSSGLAGLETQYF. The genes are TRBV28 and TRBJ2-5; 12 bases are shared with TRBD2. Trimming cost V 4 bases and J 4 bases; bases outside gene matches: 4. The CDR3 runs 15 residues. CDR1 and CDR2 (germline): MDHEN, SYDVKM.

J is TRBJ1-3 and V is TRBV5-1; 9 nucleotides align to TRBD1. Germline CDR1 and CDR2: SGHRS and YFSETQ. This CDR3 region has 16 residues. With V trimmed by 1 base and J by 4 bases, 6 bases remained unmatched. The CDR3 DNA reads TGCGCCAGCAGCTTGTCGGGACAGGGATCCGGAAACACCATATATTTT. Amino acid sequence: CASSLSGQGSGNTIYF.

The V and J genes are TRBV6-6 and TRBJ1-2; no definite D call. Per germline, CDR1 MNHNY and CDR2 SVGAGI (reference sequence). Deletions cut 2 bases from V and 2 bases from J, with 0 bases between. The CDR3 length is 11 residues. The DNA for the CDR3 is TGTGCCAGCAGTTACAACTATGGCTACACCTTC. Translating gives CASSYNYGYTF.

The chain combines TRBV7-9 with TRBJ2-3, with D perhaps matching TRBD1 (5 bases). Germline V CDR1 and CDR2: SEHNR, FQNEAQ (reference sequence). The CDR3 has 17 residues. Trimming pared 1 base from V and 0 bases from J, leaving 14 bases between. CDR3 loop: CASSLVPTDSSTDTQYF. The CDR3 region has the DNA TGTGCCAGCAGCTTAGTGCCGACAGACTCTAGCACAGATACGCAGTATTTT.

The V gene is TRBV2, the J gene TRBJ1-1; TRBD1 might be the D (6 bases). Germline V gene sequence: CDR1 SNHLY, CDR2 FYNNEI. Trimming left V 3 bases short and J 0 bases short, with 14 bases between. There are 16 residues in the CDR3. The CDR3 sequence: CASSDQGGAMNTEAFF. CDR3 DNA: TGTGCCAGCAGTGATCAAGGGGGGGCCATGAACACTGAAGCTTTCTTT.

The chain recombines TRBV11-1 with TRBJ2-5; D call uncertain. Germline V gene lookup returns CDR1 SGHAT and CDR2 FQDESV (reference sequence). Trimming removed 2 bases at V and 1 base at J, with 8 bases between. This CDR3 has 14 residues. The CDR3 loop reads CASSLWSPQETQYF. In nucleotides, the CDR3 is TGTGCCAGCAGCTTATGGTCCCCCCAAGAGACCCAGTACTTC.

The chain uses TRBV11-2 and TRBJ2-7, with D unclear. Trimming cost V 1 base and J 0 bases, with 10 bases left between them. The germline V gene has CDR1 SGHAT and CDR2 FQNNGV. The CDR3 has 15 residues. The CDR3 DNA is TGTGCCAGCAGCTTAGGAATGGTCAGCTCCTACGAGCAGTACTTC. Its protein product is CASSLGMVSSYEQYF.

Here the CDR3 reads CASSQLAGRGEQFF. The CDR3 DNA sequence: TGTGCCAGCAGTCAACTAGCGGGTAGGGGTGAGCAGTTCTTC. The chain combines TRBV27 with TRBJ2-1; TRBD2 aligns across 9 bases. The germline gives CDR1 MNHEY, CDR2 SMNVEV (reference sequence). The V and J ends lost 5 bases and 9 bases, in that order; junction bases with no gene match: 8. The CDR3 sequence is 14 residues long.

The gene calls are TRBV9 and TRBJ1-3; 8 bases map to TRBD1. The CDR3 length is 18 residues. The germline CDR1 and CDR2 sequences are SGDLS and YYNGEE. The ends lost 0 bases at V and 0 bases at J; junction bases unmatched: 8. CDR3 DNA sequence: TGTGCCAGCAGCGTAGCTGCCTCGGGACAGGTCTCTGGAAACACCATATATTTT. Translating gives CASSVAASGQVSGNTIYF. The full variable domain, completed using reference TRBV9 and TRBJ1-3, is DSGVTQTPKHLITATGQRVTLRCSPRSGDLSVYWYQQSLDQGLQFLIQYYNGEERAKGNILERFSAQQFPDLHSELNLSSLELGDSALYFCASSVAASGQVSGNTIYFGEGSWLTVV.

This sequence joins TRBV7-3 and TRBJ1-2; D not certain. Trimming shortened V by 2 bases and J by 6 bases, and 10 bases separated the two germline ends. Germline CDR1 and CDR2: SGHTA and FQGTGA. The CDR3 extends over 13 amino acids. The CDR3: CASSLYFGDGYTF. The CDR3 nucleotides are TGTGCCAGCAGCTTATATTTTGGGGATGGCTACACCTTC. Variable domain in full (rest from reference TRBV7-3 and TRBJ1-2): GAGVSQTPSNKVTEKGKYVELRCDPISGHTALYWYRQSLGQGPEFLIYFQGTGAADDSGLPNDRFFAVRPEGSVSTLKIQRTERGDSAVYLCASSLYFGDGYTFGSGTRLTVV.

The chain couples TRBV29-1 to TRBJ1-2, with TRBD1 identical over 10 bases. The CDR3 spans 13 residues. Germline loops: CDR1 SQVTM, CDR2 ANQGSEA. The J segment lost 4 bases and the V segment lost 6 bases, leaving 5 bases of the junction unmatched. The CDR3 loop is CSVGGQGLYGYTF. The CDR3 DNA reads TGCAGCGTCGGGGGACAGGGGCTCTATGGCTACACCTTC.

The chain couples TRBV6-1 to TRBJ2-6; 8 nucleotides match TRBD1. The V gene's germline CDR1 is MNHNS and CDR2 SASEGT. V lost 4 bases, J lost 1 base, and 6 bases stayed unmatched. The CDR3 is made up of 17 amino acids. The CDR3 nucleotides read TGTGCCAGCAGTGCCCGGGACAGGCTATCTGGGGCCAACGTCCTGACTTTC. It translates to CASSARDRLSGANVLTF.

V is TRBV19 and J is TRBJ2-5; 8 bases fit TRBD1. CDR1 is LNHDA and CDR2 is SQIVND in the germline V gene (reference sequence). This CDR3 has 15 residues. After removal of 4 bases from V and 4 bases from J, the junction contained 8 bases not matched to a gene. The chain's CDR3 is CASSTTGAKGETQYF. DNA for the CDR3: TGTGCCAGTAGTACGACAGGGGCCAAGGGAGAGACCCAGTACTTC. Using reference TRBV19 and TRBJ2-5 for the parts outside the CDR3, the full variable domain is DGGITQSPKYLFRKEGQNVTLSCEQNLNHDAMYWYRQDPGQGLRLIYYSQIVNDFQKGDIAEGYSVSREKKESFPLTVTSAQKNPTAFYLCASSTTGAKGETQYFGPGTRLLVL.

This rearrangement joins TRBV7-2 to TRBJ2-7; TRBD2 might be the D (7 bases). The CDR3 sequence is 15 residues long. The germline V gene has CDR1 SGHTA and CDR2 FQGNSA. V was shortened by 3 bases and J by 3 bases, with 15 bases between the two germline ends. For the CDR3, the DNA is TGTGCCAGCAGCTTGAAGGGGGGGCCTGGCTACGAGCAGTACTTC. Translating gives CASSLKGGPGYEQYF.

The CDR3 is CASSYTRTGTAFF. In nucleotides, the CDR3 is TGTGCCAGCAGCTACACTAGGACAGGGACAGCTTTCTTT. The V gene is TRBV11-3, the J gene TRBJ1-1, with 8 bases that match TRBD1. The CDR3 sequence is 13 residues long. V lost 4 bases and J lost 10; bases outside the gene matches: 8. CDR1 is SGHNT and CDR2 is YENEEA in the germline V gene.

This sequence joins TRBV5-1 and TRBJ2-2; TRBD2 matches 8 bases. This CDR3 contains 15 residues. The V gene end was trimmed by 4 bases and the J gene end by 1 base; junction bases not matched to a gene: 3. Germline CDR1 SGHRS, CDR2 YFSETQ. The CDR3 coding sequence is TGCGCCAGCAGCGCCGGGGGGGAGAACACCGGGGAGCTGTTTTTT. Residues: CASSAGGENTGELFF.

This clone occurred once. The genes are TRBV7-9 and TRBJ2-1, with 11 bases identical to TRBD2. Trimming at V came to 2 bases and at J to 7 bases, leaving 4 bases not matched to a gene. This CDR3 spans 15 amino acids. Germline loops: CDR1 SEHNR, CDR2 FQNEAQ (reference sequence). CDR3 DNA: TGTGCCAGCAGCTTAATAGCGGGGGGGTGGAATGAGCAGTTCTTC. Protein product: CASSLIAGGWNEQFF.

This clone was seen just once. This rearrangement joins TRBV5-1 to TRBJ2-3; D is unresolved. The CDR3 contains 12 residues. The germline V gene has CDR1 SGHRS and CDR2 YFSETQ. V lost 4 bases and J lost 6, with 9 bases in between. For the CDR3, the DNA is TGCGCCAGCAGCCAGTACTTGGATACGCAGTATTTT. It encodes CASSQYLDTQYF.

This clone was counted once. V and J are TRBV7-9 and TRBJ1-5; D is ambiguous. CDR1 and CDR2 (germline): SEHNR, FQNEAQ (reference sequence). The V and J ends lost 0 bases and 1 base respectively, with 7 bases between them. The CDR3 covers 15 residues. For the CDR3, the DNA is TGTGCCAGCAGCTTAGCAGGAGTCAGCAATCAGCCCCAGCATTTT. It codes for CASSLAGVSNQPQHF.

The table lists this clone with a count of one. The genes are TRBV7-2 and TRBJ1-1; D call uncertain. The germline V and J ends were trimmed by 2 bases and 5 bases, with 12 bases remaining between them. CDR1 and CDR2 from the germline V gene are SGHTA and FQGNSA. The CDR3 totals 14 residues. The CDR3 nucleotides read TGTGCCAGCAGCTTAATGCGGGGAGGGACTGAAGCTTTCTTT. It translates to CASSLMRGGTEAFF.

The sample holds one count of this clone. The chain joins TRBV27 to TRBJ2-4; 15 bases line up with TRBD2. Unmatched junction bases numbered 6, after V lost 4 bases and J lost 8 bases. CDR1 and CDR2 (germline): MNHEY, SMNVEV (reference sequence). The CDR3 totals 16 residues. CDR3 nucleotide sequence: TGTGCCAGCAGTTCAGGGACTAGCGGGGGGCTTCACATTCAGTACTTC. It yields the protein CASSSGTSGGLHIQYF.

The chain has TRBV6-5 and TRBJ1-6, with 9 positions matching TRBD1. The junction had 3 bases not matched to a gene; V was cut back by 5 bases and J by 7 bases. Germline lookup yields CDR1 MNHEY and CDR2 SVGAGI. The CDR3 loop spans 14 amino acids. CDR3 bases: TGTGCCAGCAGTGAAGGACAGGGGAATTCACCCCTCCACTTT. Amino acid sequence: CASSEGQGNSPLHF.

The J gene is TRBJ2-2, the V gene TRBV19, with 16 nucleotides matching TRBD2. The CDR3 totals 19 residues. V shed 3 bases and J 4 bases; nucleotides not matched to a gene: 8. CDR1 is LNHDA, CDR2 SQIVND, per germline (reference sequence). CDR3 bases: TGTGCCAGTAGTATTTGGGGACTAGCGGGGGGGCCGAGCACCGGGGAGCTGTTTTTT. Its protein product is CASSIWGLAGGPSTGELFF. Together with reference TRBV19 and TRBJ2-2, the CDR3 gives the full variable domain: DGGITQSPKYLFRKEGQNVTLSCEQNLNHDAMYWYRQDPGQGLRLIYYSQIVNDFQKGDIAEGYSVSREKKESFPLTVTSAQKNPTAFYLCASSIWGLAGGPSTGELFFGEGSRLTVL.

J is TRBJ1-1 and V is TRBV15, with D hard to call. Germline CDR1 LNHNV, CDR2 YYDKDF (reference sequence). The CDR3 is 11 amino acids. Trimming cost V 6 bases and J 3 bases, with 5 bases left between them. DNA of the CDR3: TGTGCCACCAGGTTGGACACTGAAGCTTTCTTT. Translated: CATRLDTEAFF.

Only one count was recorded for this clone. This chain links TRBV19 with TRBJ2-1; D might be TRBD1 or TRBD2, each matching 5 bases. This CDR3 is 16 amino acids long. Germline V CDR1 and CDR2: LNHDA, SQIVND (reference sequence). Deletions cut 5 bases from V and 0 bases from J, with 14 bases between. The CDR3, as DNA: TGTGCCAGTAGTGGGGACGGGATGAGCTCCTACAATGAGCAGTTCTTC. It translates to CASSGDGMSSYNEQFF.